Presented here are 18 T cell receptor beta chains from one specimen sequenced in a study of blood T cell repertoires in COVID-19. Measured with immunoSEQ multiplex PCR; TCRdb has only the in-frame clones, and not every one. The table shows some 240,000 clones, with roughly 90% occurring only once. The sample was peripheral blood. The receptors were gathered from a man aged 60 to 75 who had recovered from COVID-19.

J is TRBJ2-7 and V is TRBV6-1; the match to TRBD1 covers 10 bases. Germline V gives CDR1 MNHNS, CDR2 SASEGT. This CDR3 spans 14 amino acids. With 1 base clipped from V and 13 bases from J, the junction kept 10 bases outside the gene matches. The CDR3 spells CASSEETDRGTLYF. The CDR3 nucleotides read TGTGCCAGCAGTGAAGAGACGGACAGGGGGACTTTATACTTC.

This clone occurred once. The chain uses TRBV7-2 and TRBJ2-1, with a tentative D call TRBD2 (6 bases). This CDR3 comprises 15 residues. V gave up 1 base and J gave up 2 bases, with 9 bases separating them. Germline V gene data show CDR1 as SGHTA and CDR2 as FQGNSA. The CDR3 sequence: CASSLGGNTYNEQFF. CDR3 sequence (DNA): TGTGCCAGCAGCTTAGGCGGGAATACCTACAATGAGCAGTTCTTC.

Of note for this clone: One junction end does not reproduce the germline sequence, and a read error may be involved. This rearrangement joins TRBV4-2 to TRBJ2-5; 7 bases fit TRBD2. The CDR3 sequence is 16 residues long. Germline CDR1 and CDR2: LGHNA and YNFKEQ. The CDR3 is CASSREASGYQGTQYF. DNA for the CDR3: TGTGCCAGCAGCCGAGAGGCTAGCGGATATCAAGGGACCCAGTACTTC.

DNA for the CDR3: TGTGCCAGCAGCCCCGTCGGACAGTTCTCCTACGAGCAGTACTTC. Protein product: CASSPVGQFSYEQYF. The V and J genes are TRBV14 and TRBJ2-7; possible D gene TRBD1, 6 bases. The CDR3 totals 15 residues. CDR1 is SGHDN, CDR2 FVKESK, per germline. V dropped 4 bases and J dropped 0 bases, with 13 bases sitting between them.

This chain links TRBV11-2 with TRBJ2-1, with 10 nucleotides matching TRBD1. V gave up 6 bases and J gave up 3 bases; unmatched junction bases: 8. The CDR3 extends over 16 amino acids. Germline V gives CDR1 SGHAT, CDR2 FQNNGV. This chain's CDR3 is CASSFPGQGFYNEQFF. As DNA, the CDR3 is TGTGCCAGCAGTTTCCCGGGACAGGGGTTCTACAATGAGCAGTTCTTC.

CDR3 residues: CASSPGTSGRAASSYEQYF. CDR3 sequence (DNA): TGTGCCAGCAGCCCCGGGACTAGCGGGAGGGCCGCAAGCTCCTACGAGCAGTACTTC. This chain connects TRBV7-9 to TRBJ2-7; 16 positions agree with TRBD2. There are 19 residues in the CDR3. Germline CDR1 is SEHNR and CDR2 is FQNEAQ (reference sequence). V lost 5 bases, J lost 0 bases, and 10 bases stayed unmatched.

In regard to this clone: This sample also contains other DNA sequences that code for the same CDR3. The genes are TRBV7-3 and TRBJ2-2, with D possibly TRBD2 on 6 matching bases. The CDR3 spans 16 residues. Trimming removed 5 bases at V and 0 bases at J, with 13 bases between. Per the germline V gene, CDR1 is SGHTA and CDR2 is FQGTGA. DNA of the CDR3: TGTGCCAGCAGCCCAAGCTCGGGAGCGAACACCGGGGAGCTGTTTTTT. Translated, it gives CASSPSSGANTGELFF.

CDR3 coding DNA: TGTGCCAGCGGGGGGACAGGGGCCCACGAGCAGTACTTC. Protein product: CASGGTGAHEQYF. The chain uses TRBV19 and TRBJ2-7; TRBD1 agrees at 10 bases. Germline-derived CDR1 and CDR2 are LNHDA and SQIVND (reference sequence). J gave up 5 bases and V 9 bases, and 7 bases lay outside the gene matches. This CDR3 is 13 amino acids long. Drawing the rest from reference TRBV19 and TRBJ2-7, the complete variable domain is DGGITQSPKYLFRKEGQNVTLSCEQNLNHDAMYWYRQDPGQGLRLIYYSQIVNDFQKGDIAEGYSVSREKKESFPLTVTSAQKNPTAFYLCASGGTGAHEQYFGPGTRLTVT.

The CDR3 DNA reads TGTGCCAGCAGCCAAGATAGGCAGACACCTAACTATGGCTACACCTTC. This encodes CASSQDRQTPNYGYTF. The chain combines TRBV4-2 with TRBJ1-2; D not certain. Germline loops: CDR1 LGHNA, CDR2 YNFKEQ. Deletions cut 0 bases from V and 0 bases from J, with 11 bases between. The CDR3 totals 16 residues.

With regard to this clone: Distinct nucleotide sequences in the sample also encode this CDR3. The rearrangement links TRBV7-2 to TRBJ2-7, with 9 positions matching TRBD1. This CDR3 region has 15 residues. The J segment lost 1 base and the V segment lost 4 bases, leaving 5 bases of the junction unmatched. Germline values: CDR1 SGHTA, CDR2 FQGNSA. The CDR3 coding sequence is TGTGCCAGCAGCTCTGGACAGGGGAGGTCCTACGAGCAGTACTTC. Encoded protein: CASSSGQGRSYEQYF.

This clone was detected a few times. The chain recombines TRBV19 with TRBJ2-7; perhaps TRBD2 as D (6 bases). CDR3 length: 15 residues. Per germline, CDR1 LNHDA and CDR2 SQIVND (reference sequence). V dropped 2 bases and J dropped 7 bases, with 18 bases sitting between them. CDR3: CASSINPEGHREQYF. CDR3 sequence (DNA): TGTGCCAGTAGTATAAATCCGGAGGGTCATAGGGAGCAGTACTTC.

CDR3 residues: CASRDRGTANIQYF. The CDR3 nucleotides are TGTGCCAGCAGAGATCGTGGGACAGCAAACATTCAGTACTTC. The chain carries TRBV6-5 and TRBJ2-4; 7 nucleotides line up with TRBD1. The V and J ends lost 6 bases and 6 bases, in that order; junction bases with no gene match: 8. CDR3 size: 14 residues. In germline, CDR1 is MNHEY, CDR2 SVGAGI.

This clone was found once. This CDR3 is CASSPSTGGPEAFF. CDR3 DNA: TGTGCCAGCTCACCATCTACAGGGGGCCCTGAAGCTTTCTTT. The chain has TRBV18 and TRBJ1-1, with TRBD1 matching 9 bases. The CDR3 extends over 14 amino acids. Unmatched junction bases numbered 4, after V lost 2 bases and J lost 6 bases. Germline lookup yields CDR1 KGHSH and CDR2 LQKENI.

This chain links TRBV7-3 with TRBJ2-1; 11 bases match TRBD2. V shed 4 bases, J shed 4 bases, and the junction held 6 bases outside the gene matches. The length of the CDR3 is 16 residues. CDR1 is SGHTA, CDR2 FQGTGA, per germline. CDR3 amino acids: CASSSPGTSGYNEQFF. DNA for the CDR3: TGTGCCAGCAGCTCCCCCGGGACTAGCGGATACAATGAGCAGTTCTTC.

V gene TRBV24-1 combines with J gene TRBJ2-5, with 10 bases matching TRBD2. The junction had 0 bases not matched to a gene; V was cut back by 2 bases and J by 1 base. The germline V gene encodes CDR1 KGHDR and CDR2 SFDVKD. The length of the CDR3 is 15 residues. This CDR3 reads CATSDWTSGQETQYF. The CDR3 DNA reads as TGTGCCACCAGTGATTGGACTAGCGGCCAAGAGACCCAGTACTTC.

This chain joins TRBV18 and TRBJ1-1; D unclear. The CDR3 is made up of 15 amino acids. Germline CDR1 KGHSH, CDR2 LQKENI. With 2 bases removed from V and 0 bases from J, the gap between germline ends came to 10 bases. The CDR3 sequence is CASSPMSSMNTEAFF. As DNA, the CDR3 is TGTGCCAGCTCACCAATGAGTTCCATGAACACTGAAGCTTTCTTT.

The chain links TRBV11-3 to TRBJ2-3; TRBD1 aligns across 7 bases. The CDR3 sequence is 16 residues long. J was trimmed by 6 bases and V by 3 bases; bases with no gene match: 12. Per the germline V gene, CDR1 is SGHNT and CDR2 is YENEEA. In nucleotides, the CDR3 is TGTGCCAGCAGCTTCTCCGTGGCAGGGGGTGAGGATACGCAGTATTTT. Its translation: CASSFSVAGGEDTQYF.

The V call is TRBV18, the J call TRBJ2-1, with D maybe TRBD1 (6 bases). The CDR3 totals 15 residues. The germline CDR1 and CDR2 sequences are KGHSH and LQKENI. V was shortened by 1 base and J by 3 bases, with 10 bases between the two germline ends. CDR3: CASSPQGVYYNEQFF. DNA for the CDR3: TGTGCCAGCTCACCACAGGGGGTTTACTACAATGAGCAGTTCTTC.